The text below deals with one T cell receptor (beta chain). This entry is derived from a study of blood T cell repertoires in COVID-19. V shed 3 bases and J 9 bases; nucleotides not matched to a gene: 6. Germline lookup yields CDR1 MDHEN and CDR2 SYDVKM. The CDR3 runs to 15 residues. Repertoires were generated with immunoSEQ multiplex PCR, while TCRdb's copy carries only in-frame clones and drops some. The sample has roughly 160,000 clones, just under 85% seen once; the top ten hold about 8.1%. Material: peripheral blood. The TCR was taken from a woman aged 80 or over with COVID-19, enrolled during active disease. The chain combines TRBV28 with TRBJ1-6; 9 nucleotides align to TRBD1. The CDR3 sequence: CASSLGTGSASPLHF. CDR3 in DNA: TGTGCCAGCAGTTTGGGGACAGGGTCAGCTTCACCCCTCCACTTT.